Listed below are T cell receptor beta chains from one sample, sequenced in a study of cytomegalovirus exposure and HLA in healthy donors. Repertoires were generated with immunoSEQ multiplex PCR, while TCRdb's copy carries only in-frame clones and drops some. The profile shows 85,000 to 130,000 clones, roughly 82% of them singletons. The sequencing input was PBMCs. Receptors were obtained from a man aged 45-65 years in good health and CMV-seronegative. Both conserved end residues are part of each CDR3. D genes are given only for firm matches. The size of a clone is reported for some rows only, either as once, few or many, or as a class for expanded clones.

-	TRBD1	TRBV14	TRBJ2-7	TGTGCCAGCAGCCTCCAGGGGGTCCGACTGATGTTAGGCGGTGGATTACCCTACGAGCAGTACTTC	CASSLQGVRLMLGGGLPYEQYF
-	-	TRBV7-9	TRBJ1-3	TGTGCCAGCAGCCGAGGTAGCGGCCGGAGCTCTGGAAACACCATATATTTT	CASSRGSGRSSGNTIYF
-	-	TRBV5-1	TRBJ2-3	TGCGCCAGCAGCTTGGGAGGAGGAACAGATACGCAGTATTTT	CASSLGGGTDTQYF
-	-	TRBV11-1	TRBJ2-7	TGTGCCAGCAGCTTAAGCCAGGGCTTAACCTACGAGCAGTACTTC	CASSLSQGLTYEQYF
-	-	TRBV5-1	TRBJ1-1	TGCGCCAGCAGCCCGGGGACACGCACTGAAGCTTTCTTT	CASSPGTRTEAFF
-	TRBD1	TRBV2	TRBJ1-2	TGTGCCAGCAGTGAAGGACAGGGGGACTATGGCTACACCTTC	CASSEGQGDYGYTF
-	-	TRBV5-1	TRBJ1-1	TGCGCCAGCAGCTTGCGGGCAGGGAAAACTGAAGCTTTCTTT	CASSLRAGKTEAFF
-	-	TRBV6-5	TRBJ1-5	TGTGCCAGCAGTTACTCTTTTAGTCAGCCCCAGCATTTT	CASSYSFSQPQHF
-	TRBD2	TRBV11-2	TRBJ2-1	TGTGCCAGCAGCTTGGTGACTAGCGTGGTAGAGCAGTTCTTC	CASSLVTSVVEQFF
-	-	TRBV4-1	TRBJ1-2	TGCGCCAGCAGCCAAGGCCCACAGTTTAACTATGGCTACACCTTC	CASSQGPQFNYGYTF
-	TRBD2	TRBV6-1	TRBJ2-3	TGTGCCAGCAGGCACACTAGCGTAAGCACAGATACGCAGTATTTT	CASRHTSVSTDTQYF
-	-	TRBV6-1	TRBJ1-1	TGTGCCAGCAGTGAAGCGGGGGCCCTCGGCACTGAAGCTTTCTTT	CASSEAGALGTEAFF
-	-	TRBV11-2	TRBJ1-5	TGTGCCAGCAGCTTGAGAGGGAGCAATCAGCCCCAGCATTTT	CASSLRGSNQPQHF
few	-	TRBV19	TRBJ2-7	TGTGCCAGTAGTATTCTCGGGGTTTCCTACGAGCAGTACTTC	CASSILGVSYEQYF
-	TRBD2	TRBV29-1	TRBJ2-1	TGCAGCGTCCGATCCGGGGGGGGCCGCAATGAGCAGTTCTTC	CSVRSGGGRNEQFF
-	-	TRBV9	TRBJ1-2	TGTGCCAGCAGCGTAGGCAACCTGCGATATGGCTACACCTTC	CASSVGNLRYGYTF
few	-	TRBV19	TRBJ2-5	TGTGCCAGTAGTATACGACAGGAGCAAGAGACCCAGTACTTC	CASSIRQEQETQYF
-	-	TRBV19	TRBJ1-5	TGTGCCAGTAGTACCGAGATTCGCAATCAGCCCCAGCATTTT	CASSTEIRNQPQHF
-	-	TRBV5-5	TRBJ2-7	TGTGCCAGCAGCTTAACGGGGGGCCGAGACTACGAGCAGTACTTC	CASSLTGGRDYEQYF
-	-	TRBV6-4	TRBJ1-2	TGTGCCAGCAGTGGCTACAACAGGCCTCCTTGGTATGGCTACACCTTC	CASSGYNRPPWYGYTF
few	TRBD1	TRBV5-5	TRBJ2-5	TGTGCCAGCAGCCCGTACGGGACAGCCCTAGGGGAGACCCAGTACTTC	CASSPYGTALGETQYF
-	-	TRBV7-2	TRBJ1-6	TGTGCCAGCAGCTTAGACATGGATTCACCCCTCCACTTT	CASSLDMDSPLHF
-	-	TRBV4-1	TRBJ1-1	TGCGCCAGTGGGGCGAACACTGAAGCTTTCTTT	CASGANTEAFF
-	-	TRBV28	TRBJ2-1	TGTGCCAGCAGTTTACAGTACAATGAGCAGTTCTTC	CASSLQYNEQFF
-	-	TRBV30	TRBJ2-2	TGTGCCTGGAGCGCTAGCGTAGACCTAACCGGGGAGCTGTTTTTT	CAWSASVDLTGELFF
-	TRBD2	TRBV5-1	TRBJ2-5	TGCGCCAGCAGCCTTAGTGGGGGACTAGGGGAGACCCAGTACTTC	CASSLSGGLGETQYF
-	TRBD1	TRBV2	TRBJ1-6	TGTGCCAGCAGTAATGACAGGGTGTTCAATTCACCCCTCCACTTT	CASSNDRVFNSPLHF
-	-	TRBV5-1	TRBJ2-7	TGCGCCAGCAGCTTGGATCAGGGTCCCTACGAGCAGTACTTC	CASSLDQGPYEQYF